Each of the 29 T cell receptor beta chains below was sequenced from the same sample in a study of T cell responses to AZD1222 COVID-19 vaccine. Libraries were prepared by immunoSEQ multiplex PCR; TCRdb keeps only in-frame clonotypes and omits some of them. The data contain 120,000 to 150,000 clones, about nine tenths of them singletons. The material was peripheral blood, obtained on day 0 of AZD1222 vaccination. These receptors all stem from an adult in good health.

This sequence joins TRBV3-1 (or the pseudogene TRBV3-2) and TRBJ1-1, with 8 bases fitting TRBD1. Germline V lookup: CDR1 LGHDT, CDR2 YNNKEL (reference sequence). The V segment lost 1 base and the J segment 8 bases; nucleotides outside the gene matches: 3. CDR3 length: 13 amino acids. This chain's CDR3 is CASSQGRDREAFF. CDR3 sequence (DNA): TGTGCCAGCAGCCAAGGCAGGGACAGGGAAGCTTTCTTT.

The chain combines TRBV3-1 (or the pseudogene TRBV3-2) with TRBJ2-5; 9 bases are a match to TRBD2. CDR1 is LGHDT, CDR2 YNNKEL, per germline (reference sequence). The CDR3 has 18 amino acids. Losses at the gene ends were 1 base for V and 4 bases for J; bases not matched to a gene: 13. CDR3 sequence (DNA): TGTGCCAGCAGCCAAGGCGGCGCGGGGGGGCGGGTGCGAGAGACCCAGTACTTC. Its translation is CASSQGGAGGRVRETQYF.

A single count supports this clone. The chain is built from TRBV11-2 and TRBJ2-2; no clear D gene. The CDR3 loop spans 12 amino acids. Trimming left V 7 bases short and J 4 bases short, with 7 bases between. Germline assignment: CDR1 SGHAT and CDR2 FQNNGV. For the CDR3, the DNA is TGTGCCAGCACCCTTACCACCGGGGAGCTGTTTTTT. It is translated as CASTLTTGELFF.

The chain joins TRBV7-9 to TRBJ1-2, with D possibly matching TRBD1 (5 bases). CDR1 and CDR2 from the germline V gene are SEHNR and FQNEAQ (reference sequence). The V end was cut by 5 bases, the J end by 2 bases, with 18 bases between. This CDR3 is built from 16 residues. CDR3 loop: CASSPARGNSNYGYTF. The CDR3, as DNA: TGTGCCAGCAGCCCCGCTAGGGGCAACTCAAACTATGGCTACACCTTC.

In this sample, this clone turned up once. The J gene is TRBJ1-2, the V gene TRBV6-5; 11 nucleotides align to TRBD1. The CDR3 loop spans 15 amino acids. Germline CDR1 and CDR2: MNHEY and SVGAGI. Trimming took 0 bases from V and 4 from J; bases not matched to a gene: 1. DNA of the CDR3: TGTGCCAGCAGTTACTCGGGACAGGGGGTCTATGGCTACACCTTC. Encoded protein: CASSYSGQGVYGYTF.

The chain carries TRBV14 and TRBJ2-5; no firm D call. The length of the CDR3 is 14 residues. The ends were cut back, 1 base at V and 5 bases at J, with 11 bases in the middle. Germline-derived CDR1 and CDR2 are SGHDN and FVKESK. CDR3 region: CASSQVPFRETQYF. The CDR3 DNA follows: TGTGCCAGCAGCCAAGTCCCCTTCCGGGAGACCCAGTACTTC.

The rearrangement joins TRBV27 to TRBJ1-6, with 10 bases matching TRBD1. Germline assignment: CDR1 MNHEY and CDR2 SMNVEV (reference sequence). After removal of 7 bases from V and 10 bases from J, the junction contained 10 bases not matched to a gene. The CDR3 is made up of 15 amino acids. The CDR3 bases are TGTGCCAGCACCTACCGAGACAGGGGGCAATCACCCCTCCACTTT. Translating it yields CASTYRDRGQSPLHF.

For this clone: An end of the junction does not agree with germline; a read error may underlie this. The chain employs TRBV11-3 and TRBJ2-2; D possibly corresponds to TRBD2 (5 bases). The CDR3 is made up of 17 amino acids. Germline assignment: CDR1 SGHNT and CDR2 YENEEA. The CDR3 protein is CASNLGRTGPNTGELFF. CDR3 DNA sequence: TGTGCCAGCAACTTAGGACGGACTGGACCGAACACCGGGGAGCTGTTTTTT.

The chain is built from TRBV5-1 and TRBJ1-1; D uncertain. V gave up 1 base and J gave up 3 bases, with 19 bases separating them. The length of the CDR3 is 17 residues. In germline, CDR1 is SGHRS, CDR2 YFSETQ. CDR3 sequence reads: CASSLKGMPAQDTEAFF. For the CDR3, the DNA is TGCGCCAGCAGCTTGAAAGGCATGCCAGCGCAAGACACTGAAGCTTTCTTT. The whole variable domain, remainder taken from reference TRBV5-1 and TRBJ1-1, is KAGVTQTPRYLIKTRGQQVTLSCSPISGHRSVSWYQQTPGQGLQFLFEYFSETQRNKGNFPGRFSGRQFSNSRSEMNVSTLELGDSALYLCASSLKGMPAQDTEAFFGQGTRLTVV.

The chain has TRBV6-5 and TRBJ1-1; TRBD1 might be the D (6 bases). The CDR3 totals 14 residues. In germline, CDR1 is MNHEY, CDR2 SVGAGI. V lost 5 bases and J lost 1, with 11 bases in between. CDR3 nucleotides: TGTGCCAGCAGTACCGGGACACCGAACACTGAAGCTTTCTTT. Amino acids: CASSTGTPNTEAFF.

V gene TRBV7-2 combines with J gene TRBJ1-5; 8 bases agree with TRBD1. The germline gives CDR1 SGHTA, CDR2 FQGNSA. The V segment lost 4 bases and the J segment 6 bases; nucleotides outside the gene matches: 5. CDR3 size: 14 residues. The CDR3 sequence: CASSSQGAGQPQHF. As DNA, the CDR3 is TGTGCCAGCAGCTCCCAGGGGGCTGGTCAGCCCCAGCATTTT.

The CDR3 here is CATSGPQPADTQYF. As DNA, the CDR3 is TGTGCCACCAGCGGCCCCCAGCCTGCAGATACGCAGTATTTT. The chain employs TRBV15 and TRBJ2-3; D remains ambiguous. Germline assignment: CDR1 LNHNV and CDR2 YYDKDF (reference sequence). Trimming shortened V by 5 bases and J by 4 bases, and 13 bases separated the two germline ends. The CDR3 runs 14 residues.

The rearrangement joins TRBV5-1 to TRBJ2-3; perhaps TRBD2 as D (5 bases). The CDR3 length is 16 residues. Per germline, CDR1 SGHRS and CDR2 YFSETQ. V lost 0 bases, J lost 2 bases, and 13 bases lay in between. DNA of the CDR3: TGCGCCAGCAGCTTGGGGGCTAGCCGGTCCACAGATACGCAGTATTTT. Translation gives CASSLGASRSTDTQYF. The variable domain in full, completed from reference TRBV5-1 and TRBJ2-3, reads KAGVTQTPRYLIKTRGQQVTLSCSPISGHRSVSWYQQTPGQGLQFLFEYFSETQRNKGNFPGRFSGRQFSNSRSEMNVSTLELGDSALYLCASSLGASRSTDTQYFGPGTRLTVL.

This clone was seen a single time. This chain links TRBV7-9 with TRBJ2-5, with TRBD2 identical over 15 bases. Germline trimming cut 5 bases from V and 0 bases from J; bases unmatched to any gene: 7. Germline CDR1 and CDR2: SEHNR and FQNEAQ (reference sequence). This CDR3 has 18 residues. The CDR3 coding sequence is TGTGCCAGCAGCCAGGGACTAGCGGGGGGAGATTACCAAGAGACCCAGTACTTC. Its protein is CASSQGLAGGDYQETQYF. Drawing the rest from reference TRBV7-9 and TRBJ2-5, the complete variable domain is DTGVSQNPRHKITKRGQNVTFRCDPISEHNRLYWYRQTLGQGPEFLTYFQNEAQLEKSRLLSDRFSAERPKGSFSTLEIQRTEQGDSAMYLCASSQGLAGGDYQETQYFGPGTRLLVL.

The chain is built from TRBV7-2 and TRBJ1-1, with a tentative D call TRBD1 (6 bases). CDR3 length: 18 amino acids. CDR1 and CDR2 from the germline V gene are SGHTA and FQGNSA. Trimming cost V 1 base and J 0 bases, with 18 bases left between them. CDR3 DNA: TGTGCCAGCAGCTTAGTCCGGACAGCCTCTAACATGAACACTGAAGCTTTCTTT. It yields the protein CASSLVRTASNMNTEAFF.

This chain links TRBV5-5 with TRBJ2-3; 7 bases are a match to TRBD1. The V segment lost 4 bases and the J segment 4 bases; nucleotides outside the gene matches: 12. The CDR3 totals 16 residues. CDR1 is SGHKS, CDR2 YYEKEE, per germline (reference sequence). The CDR3, as DNA: TGTGCCAGCAGCACGAGAAGAGGGGGCGCATCAGATACGCAGTATTTT. Translating it yields CASSTRRGGASDTQYF. Variable domain in full (rest from reference TRBV5-5 and TRBJ2-3): DAGVTQSPTHLIKTRGQQVTLRCSPISGHKSVSWYQQVLGQGPQFIFQYYEKEERGRGNFPDRFSARQFPNYSSELNVNALLLGDSALYLCASSTRRGGASDTQYFGPGTRLTVL.

The gene calls are TRBV4-1 and TRBJ1-3; D is unclear. This CDR3 is 15 amino acids long. The germline CDR1 and CDR2 sequences are MGHRA and YSYEKL. V lost 4 bases, J lost 0 bases, and 10 bases lay in between. CDR3 coding DNA: TGCGCCAGCAGCCCGGGCGACCTCTCTGGAAACACCATATATTTT. Amino acid sequence: CASSPGDLSGNTIYF.

Concerning this clone itself: One junction end does not reproduce the germline sequence, and a read error may be involved. The chain joins TRBV5-1 to TRBJ1-5; D unclear. The CDR3 loop spans 15 amino acids. The V gene's germline CDR1 is SGHRS and CDR2 YFSETQ. The CDR3 protein is CASSLGSPSNQPQHF. DNA for the CDR3: TGCGCCAGCAGTTTGGGATCTCCCTCCAATCAGCCCCAGCATTTT.

The gene calls are TRBV10-3 and TRBJ1-5; D not resolved. The CDR3 spans 16 residues. Germline-derived CDR1 and CDR2 are ENHRY and SYGVKD. Trimming removed 3 bases from V and 0 bases from J, with 12 bases in between. In DNA form, the CDR3 reads TGTGCCATCAGTGATCAGGTCCCCGGTAGCAATCAGCCCCAGCATTTT. Its translation is CAISDQVPGSNQPQHF.

This clone appeared a single time. CDR3 coding DNA: TGTGCCAGTAGAGCCGGCCGGACTAGCGGGGGACTAGCCAAAAACATTCAGTACTTC. It translates to CASRAGRTSGGLAKNIQYF. V and J are TRBV19 and TRBJ2-4, with 13 bases lining up with TRBD2. Germline loops: CDR1 LNHDA, CDR2 SQIVND (reference sequence). The ends lost 6 bases at V and 0 bases at J; junction bases unmatched: 11. The CDR3 sequence is 19 residues long.

This chain connects TRBV5-1 to TRBJ1-1; maybe TRBD1 (5 bases). This CDR3 region has 13 residues. V lost 6 bases to trimming and J lost 1 base, with 10 bases between them. The germline V gene encodes CDR1 SGHRS and CDR2 YFSETQ. CDR3 sequence reads: CASTGPQNTEAFF. The CDR3 coding sequence is TGCGCCAGCACGGGGCCCCAGAACACTGAAGCTTTCTTT. Full variable domain (missing parts from reference TRBV5-1 and TRBJ1-1): KAGVTQTPRYLIKTRGQQVTLSCSPISGHRSVSWYQQTPGQGLQFLFEYFSETQRNKGNFPGRFSGRQFSNSRSEMNVSTLELGDSALYLCASTGPQNTEAFFGQGTRLTVV.

The chain recombines TRBV4-1 with TRBJ2-7; D is perhaps TRBD2 (6 bases). The germline V gene has CDR1 MGHRA and CDR2 YSYEKL. The CDR3 runs to 15 residues. V dropped 1 base and J dropped 2 bases, with 12 bases sitting between them. Here the CDR3 reads CASSQVGGYTYEQYF. As DNA, the CDR3 is TGCGCCAGCAGCCAAGTCGGGGGTTACACCTACGAGCAGTACTTC.

This sequence joins TRBV19 and TRBJ1-2; D is unclear. Germline V gives CDR1 LNHDA, CDR2 SQIVND (reference sequence). Trimming took off 1 base at V and 5 bases at J, with 14 bases between the two ends. The CDR3 consists of 15 residues. The CDR3 reads CASSIVSRPGYGYTF. The DNA of the CDR3 is TGTGCCAGTAGTATAGTTTCCAGACCGGGATATGGCTACACCTTC.

This chain uses TRBV4-1 with TRBJ1-5; D is unclear. V was cut by 1 base and J by 4 bases, with 14 bases left in between. Per germline, CDR1 MGHRA and CDR2 YSYEKL. The CDR3 consists of 16 residues. The DNA of the CDR3 is TGCGCCAGCAGCCAAGTCCCGAGGGAGGGTAATCAGCCCCAGCATTTT. Encoded protein: CASSQVPREGNQPQHF.

The chain links TRBV24-1 to TRBJ1-1, with D unresolved. V was clipped by 2 bases and J by 1 base, with 13 bases between them. Germline CDR1 and CDR2: KGHDR and SFDVKD. The CDR3 has 16 residues. The DNA for the CDR3 is TGTGCCACCAGTGATTCAAGGGCTGAGGCGAACACTGAAGCTTTCTTT. Protein: CATSDSRAEANTEAFF.

This chain links TRBV12-5 with TRBJ2-2, with a weak D call TRBD1 (5 bases). This CDR3 region has 14 residues. CDR1 is LGHNT, CDR2 FRNRAP, per germline. V lost 1 base and J 4 bases, leaving 7 bases between the germline ends. This chain's CDR3 is CASGLGQPTGELFF. CDR3 nucleotide sequence: TGTGCTAGTGGTTTGGGACAGCCCACCGGGGAGCTGTTTTTT.

V usage is TRBV5-6 and J usage is TRBJ1-1; a possible D gene is TRBD1 (5 bases). Germline V lookup: CDR1 SGHDT, CDR2 YYEEEE. The V end was cut by 4 bases, the J end by 4 bases, with 20 bases between. The CDR3 spans 16 residues. CDR3 DNA sequence: TGTGCCAGCAGCCCTGGGGGAGGGGTGGGTGGCACTGAAGCTTTCTTT. Its translation is CASSPGGGVGGTEAFF.

The chain couples TRBV12-3 or TRBV12-4 to TRBJ2-7; D unresolved. This CDR3 has 12 residues. V was pared by 6 bases and J by 7 bases, with 13 bases between. This CDR3 reads CASRNWRTEQYF. CDR3 sequence (DNA): TGTGCCAGCAGGAATTGGAGAACGGAGCAGTACTTC.

There are a few counts of this clone. V usage is TRBV7-9 and J usage is TRBJ1-1, with D possibly TRBD1 on 5 matching bases. The length of the CDR3 is 15 residues. Germline values: CDR1 SEHNR, CDR2 FQNEAQ (reference sequence). The germline V and J ends were trimmed by 5 bases and 4 bases, with 17 bases remaining between them. The CDR3 region has the DNA TGTGCCAGCAGCCCCCAGGGACCCCGGAGCACTGAAGCTTTCTTT. Translated, it gives CASSPQGPRSTEAFF.